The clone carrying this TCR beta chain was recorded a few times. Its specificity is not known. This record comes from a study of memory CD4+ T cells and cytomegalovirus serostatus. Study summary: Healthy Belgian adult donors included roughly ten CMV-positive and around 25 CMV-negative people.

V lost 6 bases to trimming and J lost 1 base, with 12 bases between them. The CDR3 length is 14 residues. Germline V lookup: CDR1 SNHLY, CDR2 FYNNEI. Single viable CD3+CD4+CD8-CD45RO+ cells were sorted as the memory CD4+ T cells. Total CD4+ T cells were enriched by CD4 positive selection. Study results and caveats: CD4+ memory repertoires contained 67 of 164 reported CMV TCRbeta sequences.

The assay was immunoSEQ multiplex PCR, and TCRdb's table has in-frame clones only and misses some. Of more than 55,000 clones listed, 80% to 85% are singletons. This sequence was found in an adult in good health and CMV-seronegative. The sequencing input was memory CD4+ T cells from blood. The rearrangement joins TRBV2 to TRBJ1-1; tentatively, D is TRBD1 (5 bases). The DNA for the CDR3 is TGTGCCAGCAGGCAGGACATATGGAACACTGAAGCTTTCTTT. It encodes CASRQDIWNTEAFF.